This T cell receptor beta chain was sequenced during a study of blood T cell repertoires in COVID-19. Produced via immunoSEQ multiplex PCR; TCRdb's table is partial and in-frame only. The sample lists 310,000 or so clones; 80% to 90% were seen once. The CDR3 consists of 14 residues. CDR1 and CDR2 (germline): SGHAT, FQNNGV. The junction had 6 bases not matched to a gene; V was cut back by 4 bases and J by 3 bases. The origin of this receptor is a woman under 30 who had recovered from COVID-19. Sample: PBMCs or T cells enriched from blood (not recorded which). The rearrangement uses TRBV11-2 and TRBJ2-7; TRBD1 matches at 7 bases. The CDR3: CASSSADRRYEQYF. The CDR3 DNA sequence: TGTGCCAGCAGCTCCGCGGACAGGCGCTACGAGCAGTACTTC.